A selection of T cell receptor beta chains follows, all from one sample in a study of shared clonotypes between healthy human individuals. The assay was immunoSEQ multiplex PCR, and TCRdb's table has in-frame clones only and misses some. The repertoire holds about 2,100,000 clones, with more than 85% as singletons. Sequences were obtained from naive CD8+ T cells from PBMCs. Every receptor here comes from a young man in good health. Some clones in this sample may be carry-over from other donors' samples. Both conserved end residues are part of each CDR3. A D gene is named only where the DNA matches it firmly. Size tells how often a clone was seen (once, few, many) or the class of an expanded clone, and some rows leave it out.

v_call: TRBV6-5; j_call: TRBJ1-2; clone_size: -; d_call: -; cdr3_aa: CASSYTRRGNYGYTF; cdr3_nt: TGTGCCAGCAGTTACACGCGGCGGGGTAACTATGGCTACACCTTC
v_call: TRBV27; j_call: TRBJ2-7; clone_size: -; d_call: TRBD1; cdr3_aa: CASSPRTGASYEQYF; cdr3_nt: TGTGCCAGCAGCCCCAGGACAGGAGCCTCCTACGAGCAGTACTTC
v_call: TRBV18; j_call: TRBJ2-7; clone_size: -; d_call: -; cdr3_aa: CASSPNFPLKGEQYF; cdr3_nt: TGTGCCAGCTCACCAAATTTTCCTCTAAAGGGGGAGCAGTACTTC
v_call: TRBV19; j_call: TRBJ2-2; clone_size: -; d_call: TRBD2; cdr3_aa: CASNRGATSGSRTGELFF; cdr3_nt: TGTGCCAGTAATAGGGGAGCCACTAGCGGGAGTCGTACCGGGGAGCTGTTTTTT
v_call: TRBV6-1; j_call: TRBJ2-7; clone_size: -; d_call: TRBD1; cdr3_aa: CASSEGTGLVYEQYF; cdr3_nt: TGTGCCAGCAGTGAAGGGACAGGGCTGGTATACGAGCAGTACTTC
v_call: TRBV7-9; j_call: TRBJ2-5; clone_size: -; d_call: -; cdr3_aa: CASQGLQETQYF; cdr3_nt: TGTGCCAGCCAGGGACTTCAAGAGACCCAGTACTTC
v_call: TRBV27; j_call: TRBJ2-3; clone_size: -; d_call: -; cdr3_aa: CASSLGDIPHTDTQYF; cdr3_nt: TGTGCCAGCAGTTTAGGGGATATCCCCCACACAGATACGCAGTATTTT
v_call: TRBV5-6; j_call: TRBJ2-1; clone_size: -; d_call: TRBD2; cdr3_aa: CASSLSSGRFYNEQFF; cdr3_nt: TGTGCCAGCAGCTTGTCTAGCGGGAGGTTCTACAATGAGCAGTTCTTC
v_call: TRBV19; j_call: TRBJ2-3; clone_size: -; d_call: TRBD1; cdr3_aa: CASSNWDRGEADTQYF; cdr3_nt: TGTGCCAGTAGTAATTGGGACAGGGGGGAGGCAGATACGCAGTATTTT
v_call: TRBV6-1; j_call: TRBJ2-1; clone_size: -; d_call: -; cdr3_aa: CASSDPLAPYNEQFF; cdr3_nt: TGTGCCAGCAGTGATCCCCTAGCACCCTACAATGAGCAGTTCTTC
v_call: TRBV4-3; j_call: TRBJ1-2; clone_size: -; d_call: -; cdr3_aa: CASSQERGYYGYTF; cdr3_nt: TGCGCCAGCAGCCAAGAGCGGGGATACTATGGCTACACCTTC
v_call: TRBV5-1; j_call: TRBJ2-7; clone_size: -; d_call: -; cdr3_aa: CASSLATGYEQYF; cdr3_nt: TGCGCCAGCAGCTTGGCGACCGGTTACGAGCAGTACTTC
v_call: TRBV4-3; j_call: TRBJ1-2; clone_size: -; d_call: -; cdr3_aa: CASSQNDGRWYGYTF; cdr3_nt: TGCGCCAGCAGCCAAAATGACGGACGGTGGTATGGCTACACCTTC
v_call: TRBV15; j_call: TRBJ1-2; clone_size: -; d_call: -; cdr3_aa: CATSRDQGMVYGYTF; cdr3_nt: TGTGCCACCAGCAGAGATCAGGGTATGGTCTATGGCTACACCTTC
v_call: TRBV10-1; j_call: TRBJ2-1; clone_size: -; d_call: -; cdr3_aa: CASWREQFF; cdr3_nt: TGCGCCAGCTGGAGGGAACAGTTCTTC
v_call: TRBV5-4; j_call: TRBJ2-7; clone_size: -; d_call: -; cdr3_aa: CASSPRRGESEQYF; cdr3_nt: TGTGCCAGCAGCCCACGCCGGGGAGAATCCGAGCAGTACTTC
v_call: TRBV7-9; j_call: TRBJ2-1; clone_size: -; d_call: TRBD2; cdr3_aa: CASGGLPYNEQFF; cdr3_nt: TGTGCCAGCGGGGGACTACCTTACAATGAGCAGTTCTTC
v_call: TRBV10-3; j_call: TRBJ2-7; clone_size: -; d_call: -; cdr3_aa: CAISSFGGGEQYF; cdr3_nt: TGTGCCATCAGTAGCTTTGGGGGCGGCGAGCAGTACTTC
v_call: TRBV6-5; j_call: TRBJ1-1; clone_size: -; d_call: TRBD1; cdr3_aa: CASSWGDRSNTEAFF; cdr3_nt: TGTGCCAGCAGTTGGGGGGACAGGTCGAACACTGAAGCTTTCTTT
v_call: TRBV6-6; j_call: TRBJ1-2; clone_size: -; d_call: -; cdr3_aa: CASASGEGYTF; cdr3_nt: TGTGCCAGTGCCAGCGGGGAAGGCTACACCTTC
v_call: TRBV11-2; j_call: TRBJ2-1; clone_size: -; d_call: TRBD2; cdr3_aa: CASSLASGKGYNEQFF; cdr3_nt: TGTGCCAGCAGCTTAGCTAGCGGGAAGGGATACAATGAGCAGTTCTTC
v_call: TRBV27; j_call: TRBJ2-1; clone_size: -; d_call: TRBD2; cdr3_aa: CASSPHINLAGGPNEQFF; cdr3_nt: TGTGCCAGCAGTCCCCATATAAATCTAGCGGGAGGGCCGAATGAGCAGTTCTTC
v_call: TRBV11-2; j_call: TRBJ2-1; clone_size: -; d_call: TRBD1; cdr3_aa: CASSSRQGARAEQFF; cdr3_nt: TGTGCCAGCAGCTCGAGGCAGGGGGCTCGGGCTGAGCAGTTCTTC
v_call: TRBV20-1; j_call: TRBJ2-2; clone_size: once; d_call: -; cdr3_aa: CSARSGELFF; cdr3_nt: TGCAGTGCTAGGTCCGGGGAGCTGTTTTTT
v_call: TRBV27; j_call: TRBJ2-7; clone_size: -; d_call: -; cdr3_aa: CASPRGSATYEQYF; cdr3_nt: TGTGCCAGCCCAAGGGGCAGTGCGACCTACGAGCAGTACTTC
v_call: TRBV29-1; j_call: TRBJ1-2; clone_size: -; d_call: TRBD1; cdr3_aa: CSTLGTGQGYTF; cdr3_nt: TGCAGCACATTGGGGACAGGGCAAGGCTACACCTTC
v_call: TRBV5-1; j_call: TRBJ2-7; clone_size: -; d_call: -; cdr3_aa: CASHERSSYEQYF; cdr3_nt: TGCGCCAGCCACGAACGGAGCTCCTACGAGCAGTACTTC
v_call: TRBV4-3; j_call: TRBJ2-7; clone_size: -; d_call: -; cdr3_aa: CASSQAGPSYEQYF; cdr3_nt: TGCGCCAGCAGCCAAGCGGGTCCCTCCTACGAGCAGTACTTC
v_call: TRBV4-2; j_call: TRBJ2-2; clone_size: once; d_call: TRBD2; cdr3_aa: CASSLRLAGPTGELFF; cdr3_nt: TGTGCCAGCAGCCTTCGACTAGCGGGACCCACCGGGGAGCTGTTTTTT
v_call: TRBV5-4; j_call: TRBJ2-7; clone_size: -; d_call: -; cdr3_aa: CASSFGAEQYF; cdr3_nt: TGTGCCAGCAGCTTCGGGGCAGAGCAGTACTTC
v_call: TRBV5-4; j_call: TRBJ2-7; clone_size: -; d_call: -; cdr3_aa: CASSGGGDADTYEQYF; cdr3_nt: TGTGCCAGCAGCGGAGGGGGAGATGCAGATACCTACGAGCAGTACTTC
v_call: TRBV7-9; j_call: TRBJ2-5; clone_size: -; d_call: -; cdr3_aa: CASSLVKETQYF; cdr3_nt: TGTGCCAGCAGCTTGGTTAAGGAGACCCAGTACTTC
v_call: TRBV9; j_call: TRBJ1-5; clone_size: -; d_call: -; cdr3_aa: CASSVGGGLGQPQHF; cdr3_nt: TGTGCCAGCAGCGTAGGAGGGGGGTTGGGACAGCCCCAGCATTTT
v_call: TRBV2; j_call: TRBJ1-1; clone_size: -; d_call: -; cdr3_aa: CATLKAVNHTEAFF; cdr3_nt: TGTGCCACCCTAAAGGCGGTAAACCACACTGAAGCTTTCTTT
v_call: TRBV5-6; j_call: TRBJ1-1; clone_size: -; d_call: -; cdr3_aa: CASSPRGGQNTEAFF; cdr3_nt: TGTGCCAGCAGCCCTAGGGGGGGGCAGAACACTGAAGCTTTCTTT
v_call: TRBV6-1; j_call: TRBJ1-4; clone_size: -; d_call: -; cdr3_aa: CASRNPGHLFF; cdr3_nt: TGTGCCAGCAGGAATCCGGGGCACTTGTTTTTT
v_call: TRBV7-9; j_call: TRBJ1-2; clone_size: -; d_call: -; cdr3_aa: CASSGPSARVMGGYTF; cdr3_nt: TGTGCCAGCAGCGGTCCTTCTGCCAGGGTAATGGGTGGCTACACCTTC
v_call: TRBV4-3; j_call: TRBJ2-3; clone_size: -; d_call: TRBD2; cdr3_aa: CASSQESGSFSDTQYF; cdr3_nt: TGCGCCAGCAGCCAAGAGAGCGGGAGTTTCTCAGATACGCAGTATTTT
v_call: TRBV7-9; j_call: TRBJ2-7; clone_size: -; d_call: TRBD1; cdr3_aa: CASSFTGVYEQYF; cdr3_nt: TGTGCCAGCAGCTTTACAGGGGTCTACGAGCAGTACTTC
v_call: TRBV11-2; j_call: TRBJ2-3; clone_size: once; d_call: -; cdr3_aa: CASSLGWRGTTDTQYF; cdr3_nt: TGTGCCAGCAGCCTCGGGTGGAGGGGCACGACAGATACGCAGTATTTT
v_call: TRBV7-8; j_call: TRBJ1-1; clone_size: -; d_call: -; cdr3_aa: CASSLVIPAEAFF; cdr3_nt: TGTGCCAGCAGCTTAGTTATACCTGCAGAAGCTTTCTTT
v_call: TRBV7-9; j_call: TRBJ2-7; clone_size: -; d_call: -; cdr3_aa: CASSTTVAGGPYEQYF; cdr3_nt: TGTGCCAGCAGCACCACCGTTGCCGGCGGCCCCTACGAGCAGTACTTC
v_call: TRBV27; j_call: TRBJ1-5; clone_size: -; d_call: TRBD1; cdr3_aa: CASSLTAGGFSNQPQHF; cdr3_nt: TGTGCCAGCAGTCTAACAGCAGGGGGTTTTAGCAATCAGCCCCAGCATTTT
v_call: TRBV28; j_call: TRBJ2-5; clone_size: -; d_call: -; cdr3_aa: CASSFMAQETQYF; cdr3_nt: TGTGCCAGCAGTTTCATGGCGCAGGAGACCCAGTACTTC
v_call: TRBV9; j_call: TRBJ1-2; clone_size: few; d_call: TRBD1; cdr3_aa: CASSDGRGGQLGGYTF; cdr3_nt: TGTGCCAGCAGCGACGGTAGGGGGGGACAGCTAGGAGGCTACACCTTC
v_call: TRBV13; j_call: TRBJ2-7; clone_size: once; d_call: TRBD1; cdr3_aa: CASSLGPGGQGLQYF; cdr3_nt: TGTGCCAGCAGCCTAGGACCAGGGGGACAAGGATTGCAGTACTTC
v_call: TRBV4-3; j_call: TRBJ1-5; clone_size: -; d_call: -; cdr3_aa: CASSQDSRINQPQHF; cdr3_nt: TGCGCCAGCAGCCAAGATTCACGAATAAATCAGCCCCAGCATTTT
v_call: TRBV9; j_call: TRBJ2-7; clone_size: once; d_call: TRBD2; cdr3_aa: CASSVGGSVHEQYF; cdr3_nt: TGTGCCAGCAGCGTAGGCGGGAGCGTCCACGAGCAGTACTTC
v_call: TRBV7-2; j_call: TRBJ2-7; clone_size: -; d_call: TRBD2; cdr3_aa: CASSLFRTSGTYEQYF; cdr3_nt: TGTGCCAGCAGCTTATTCCGGACTAGCGGGACCTACGAGCAGTACTTC
v_call: TRBV7-9; j_call: TRBJ2-7; clone_size: few; d_call: -; cdr3_aa: CASKGDRISYEQYF; cdr3_nt: TGTGCCAGCAAGGGCGACAGGATCTCCTACGAGCAGTACTTC